This T cell receptor (beta chain) was found in a study of blood T cells in healthy people across ages. Primers used in a second PCR of roughly 6 to 11 cycles were a sample-barcoded 5' primer and a J-beta primer mix. The authors tagged each cDNA molecule using a template-switch adaptor with 12 random nucleotides. Using its own MiXCR run on the 5' RACE reads, TCRdb lists one record per CDR3 protein. The sample carries about 830,000 distinct CDR3 sequences, approximately 65% recorded once. Trimming pared 7 bases from V and 6 bases from J, leaving 19 bases between. The germline V gene encodes CDR1 MGHDK and CDR2 SYGVNS. The CDR3 extends over 14 amino acids. For every donor, a draw yielded ten milliliters of peripheral blood.

This receptor was taken from a man aged 30 to 39 in good health. The source material was blood. The chain uses TRBV25-1 and TRBJ2-7, with D possibly matching TRBD1 (7 bases). For the CDR3, the DNA is TGTGCCAGCACCCCAGGGGGAGGAAAGCGCGAGCAGTACTTC. It translates to CASTPGGGKREQYF.